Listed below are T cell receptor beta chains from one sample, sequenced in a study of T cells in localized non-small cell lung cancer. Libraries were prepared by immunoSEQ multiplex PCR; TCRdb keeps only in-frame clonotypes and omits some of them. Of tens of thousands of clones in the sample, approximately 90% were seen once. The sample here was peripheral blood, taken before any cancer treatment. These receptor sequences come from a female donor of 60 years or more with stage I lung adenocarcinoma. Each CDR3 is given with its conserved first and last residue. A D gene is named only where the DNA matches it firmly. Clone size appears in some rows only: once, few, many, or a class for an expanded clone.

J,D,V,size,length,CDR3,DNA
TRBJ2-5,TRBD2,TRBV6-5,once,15,CASSFSGVPGETQYF,TGTGCCAGCAGCTTTAGCGGGGTTCCCGGTGAGACCCAGTACTTC
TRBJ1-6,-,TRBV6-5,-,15,CASSLQQGELSPLHF,TGTGCCAGCAGCCTCCAACAGGGAGAACTTTCACCCCTCCACTTT
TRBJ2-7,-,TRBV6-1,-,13,CASSGQPSYEQYF,TGTGCCAGCAGCGGACAGCCCTCCTACGAGCAGTACTTC
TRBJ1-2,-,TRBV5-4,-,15,CASSWGRGDGGGYTF,TGTGCCAGCAGCTGGGGCAGAGGGGATGGGGGTGGCTACACCTTC
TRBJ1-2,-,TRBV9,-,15,CASGVTGDTNYGYTF,TGTGCCAGCGGCGTAACAGGAGACACTAACTATGGCTACACCTTC
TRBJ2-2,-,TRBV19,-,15,CASSIQAGSAGELFF,TGTGCCAGTAGTATACAGGCGGGAAGCGCCGGGGAGCTGTTTTTT
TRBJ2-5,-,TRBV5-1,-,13,CASSLNTQETQYF,TGCGCCAGCAGCTTGAACACTCAAGAGACCCAGTACTTC
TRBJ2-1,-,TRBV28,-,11,CASSSYNEQFF,TGTGCCAGCAGTTCCTACAATGAGCAGTTCTTC
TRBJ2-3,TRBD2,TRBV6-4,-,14,CASSSGLATDTQYF,TGTGCCAGCAGTTCCGGACTAGCTACAGATACGCAGTATTTT
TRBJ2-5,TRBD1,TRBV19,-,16,CASSSPGQGAGETQYF,TGTGCCAGTAGTTCTCCGGGACAGGGGGCCGGAGAGACCCAGTACTTC
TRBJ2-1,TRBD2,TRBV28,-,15,CASSIGTSGLNEQFF,TGTGCCAGCAGTATCGGGACTAGCGGCCTGAATGAGCAGTTCTTC
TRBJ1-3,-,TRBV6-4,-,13,CASASGAGNTIYF,TGTGCCAGCGCCTCAGGGGCTGGAAACACCATATATTTT
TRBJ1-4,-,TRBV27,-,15,CASSYRPADNEKLFF,TGTGCCAGCAGTTATCGCCCAGCAGATAATGAAAAACTGTTTTTT
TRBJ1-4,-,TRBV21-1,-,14,CASSKTGTNEKLFF,TGTGCCAGCAGCAAAACGGGGACTAATGAAAAACTGTTTTTT
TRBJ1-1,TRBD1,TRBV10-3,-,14,CAISDRQGVGEAFF,TGTGCCATCAGTGACAGACAGGGGGTAGGTGAAGCTTTCTTT
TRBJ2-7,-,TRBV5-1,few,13,CASSNRPQEEQYF,TGCGCCAGCAGCAATCGGCCCCAGGAAGAGCAGTACTTC
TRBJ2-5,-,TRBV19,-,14,CASSIGSRAETQYF,TGTGCCAGTAGTATCGGTAGCAGGGCTGAGACCCAGTACTTC
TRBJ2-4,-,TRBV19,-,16,CASSLQGTLAKNIQYF,TGTGCCAGTAGTCTACAAGGGACGTTAGCCAAAAACATTCAGTACTTC
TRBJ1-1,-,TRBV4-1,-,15,CASSHAGEAHTEAFF,TGCGCCAGCAGCCACGCGGGGGAGGCGCACACTGAAGCTTTCTTT
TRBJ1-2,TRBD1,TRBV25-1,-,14,CASASGGPNYGYTF,TGTGCCAGCGCCTCAGGGGGCCCTAACTATGGCTACACCTTC
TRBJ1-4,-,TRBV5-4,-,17,CASSLSAGGGRNEKLFF,TGTGCCAGCAGCTTGTCCGCGGGGGGAGGAAGGAATGAAAAACTGTTTTTT
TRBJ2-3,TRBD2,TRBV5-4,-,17,CASSRGLAGTRTDTQYF,TGTGCCAGCAGCCGGGGACTAGCGGGGACCCGCACAGATACGCAGTATTTT
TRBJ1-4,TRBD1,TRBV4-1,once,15,CASSLGQGAREKLFF,TGCGCCAGCAGCCTAGGACAGGGGGCGCGCGAAAAACTGTTTTTT
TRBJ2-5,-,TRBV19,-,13,CASSRDTQETQYF,TGTGCCAGTAGTCGGGACACTCAAGAGACCCAGTACTTC
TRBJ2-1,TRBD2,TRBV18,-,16,CASSGGGTVLGNEQFF,TGTGCCAGCTCCGGCGGGGGAACGGTCTTGGGGAATGAGCAGTTCTTC
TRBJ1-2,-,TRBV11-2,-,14,CASSFAQGHYGYTF,TGTGCCAGCAGCTTCGCCCAGGGGCACTATGGCTACACCTTC
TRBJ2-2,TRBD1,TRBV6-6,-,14,CASKTGVDTGELFF,TGTGCCAGCAAGACAGGGGTTGACACCGGGGAGCTGTTTTTT
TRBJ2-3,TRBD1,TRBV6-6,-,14,CASSYAPDRGTQYF,TGTGCCAGCAGTTACGCGCCCGACAGGGGCACGCAGTATTTT
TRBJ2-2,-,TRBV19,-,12,CASNNLAGELFF,TGTGCCAGTAACAACCTCGCCGGGGAGCTGTTTTTT
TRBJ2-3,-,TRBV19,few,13,CASSIERTDTQYF,TGTGCCAGTAGTATAGAGCGCACAGATACGCAGTATTTT